What follows are 8 T cell receptor beta chains derived from one specimen sequenced in a study of cytomegalovirus exposure and HLA in healthy donors. The PCR was carried out with 60 Vbeta primers and 13 Jbeta primers. TCRdb's copy holds only in-frame clones and misses some; the assay was immunoSEQ multiplex PCR. Seen here are about 80,000 clones, 75% to 85% observed once, and the top ten hold about 30%. The sequencing sample was made of PBMCs. Receptors were obtained from a man aged 50-59 years in good health and CMV-seropositive.

The rearrangement links TRBV15 to TRBJ2-7; D remains unclear. V lost 0 bases and J 6 bases, leaving 6 bases between the germline ends. The CDR3 consists of 12 residues. Per the germline V gene, CDR1 is LNHNV and CDR2 is YYDKDF (reference sequence). The CDR3 coding sequence is TGTGCCACCAGCAGAGATCGCGGCGAGCAGTACTTC. This translates into CATSRDRGEQYF.

This clone was recorded only once. The gene calls are TRBV5-1 and TRBJ2-3; possibly TRBD2 for D (6 bases). Trimming took 0 bases from V and 5 from J, leaving 16 bases between them. Germline V gene lookup returns CDR1 SGHRS and CDR2 YFSETQ. The CDR3 totals 16 residues. The CDR3 sequence is CASSLGVGGLQDTQYF. The CDR3 DNA reads as TGCGCCAGCAGCTTGGGCGTGGGGGGTTTACAAGATACGCAGTATTTT.

The rearrangement uses TRBV13 and TRBJ2-1, with D unresolved. This CDR3 region has 17 residues. Germline V lookup: CDR1 PRHDT, CDR2 FYEKMQ (reference sequence). The V gene lost 1 base and the J gene lost 0 bases, with 13 bases spanning the gap. CDR3: CASSLAHLGSSYNEQFF. The DNA of the CDR3 is TGTGCCAGCAGCTTAGCCCATCTAGGAAGCTCCTACAATGAGCAGTTCTTC.

The rearrangement uses TRBV7-2 and TRBJ2-2; 7 nucleotides match TRBD2. The CDR3 is 14 amino acids. Germline lookup yields CDR1 SGHTA and CDR2 FQGNSA. The trim removed 5 bases at V and 7 bases at J, leaving 7 bases unmatched. CDR3: CASSPVGRSGELFF. The CDR3 bases are TGTGCCAGCAGCCCCGTCGGGAGGAGCGGGGAGCTGTTTTTT.

The V gene is TRBV27, the J gene TRBJ1-2; possible D gene TRBD1, 6 bases. The CDR3 consists of 14 residues. V was pared by 7 bases and J by 8 bases, with 20 bases between. From germline, CDR1 is MNHEY and CDR2 SMNVEV (reference sequence). The CDR3 DNA reads as TGTGCCAGCAAAACAGGGTCTTTGGCGGCCGGCTACACCTTC. Amino acid sequence: CASKTGSLAAGYTF.

This clone was counted only a few times. DNA for the CDR3: TGTGCCAGCAGCTTAAGTTTGGGGCCAGAGCAGTACTTC. Amino acids: CASSLSLGPEQYF. The V call is TRBV7-2, the J call TRBJ2-7; D possibly corresponds to TRBD1 (5 bases). Germline loops: CDR1 SGHTA, CDR2 FQGNSA. The CDR3 is made up of 13 amino acids. Trimming cost V 2 bases and J 7 bases, with 12 bases left between them.

This chain connects TRBV5-1 to TRBJ2-1, with D perhaps matching TRBD1 (6 bases). Between the trimmed V and J ends, which lost 3 bases and 7 bases, there was a span of 11 bases. The CDR3 totals 13 residues. Germline CDR1 and CDR2: SGHRS and YFSETQ. This CDR3 is CASSSTQGNEQFF. The CDR3 DNA is TGCGCCAGCAGCTCAACCCAGGGGAATGAGCAGTTCTTC.

This clone showed up just a few times. V gene TRBV5-6 combines with J gene TRBJ2-3; 7 bases are a match to TRBD2. The CDR3 consists of 13 residues. CDR1 is SGHDT, CDR2 YYEEEE, per germline. With V trimmed by 2 bases and J by 3 bases, 0 bases remained unmatched. The CDR3, as DNA: TGTGCCAGCAGCTTCGGGGGGACAGATACGCAGTATTTT. It is translated as CASSFGGTDTQYF.